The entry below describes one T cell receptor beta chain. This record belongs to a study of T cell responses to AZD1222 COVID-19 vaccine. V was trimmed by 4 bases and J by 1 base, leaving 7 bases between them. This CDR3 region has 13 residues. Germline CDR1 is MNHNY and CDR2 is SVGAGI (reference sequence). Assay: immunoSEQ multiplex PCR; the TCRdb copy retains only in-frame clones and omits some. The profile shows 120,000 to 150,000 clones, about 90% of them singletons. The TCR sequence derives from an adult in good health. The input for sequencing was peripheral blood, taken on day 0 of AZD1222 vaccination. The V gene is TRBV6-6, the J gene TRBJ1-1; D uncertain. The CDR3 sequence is CASSLPTNTEAFF. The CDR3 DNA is TGTGCCAGCAGTTTACCCACGAACACTGAAGCTTTCTTT.